The clone carrying this T cell receptor (beta chain) was counted many times. The read stops 3 residues short of the end of the CDR3; the missing end is completed from the germline J gene. The sample belongs to a study of T cell clonality in common variable immunodeficiency. The CDR3 is made up of 13 amino acids. V lost 4 bases and J 4 bases, leaving 8 bases between the germline ends. The germline CDR1 and CDR2 sequences are MDHEN and SYDVKM. Some clones are missing from TCRdb's copy, which holds only in-frame ones; the method was immunoSEQ multiplex PCR. The specimen has some 38,000 clones, none found just once.

Material: peripheral blood mononuclear cells. The rearrangement uses TRBV28 and TRBJ2-1; weak D call: TRBD2 (5 bases). This clonotype was sampled from a person aged 18 to 70 in good health. The CDR3 loop is CASSSRGYNEQFF. Incomplete CDR3 DNA: TGTGCCAGCAGTTCCCGAGGGTACAATGAG.